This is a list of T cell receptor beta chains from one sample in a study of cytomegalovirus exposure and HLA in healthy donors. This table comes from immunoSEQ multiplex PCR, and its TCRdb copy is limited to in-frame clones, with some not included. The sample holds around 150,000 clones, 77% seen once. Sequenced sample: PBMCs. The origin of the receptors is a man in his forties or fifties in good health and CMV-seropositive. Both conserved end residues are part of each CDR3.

CDR3: CASTDYLFYTF; length: 11; V: TRBV6-6; J: TRBJ1-2
CDR3: CSVAEAGGANTQYF; length: 14; V: TRBV29-1; J: TRBJ2-3
CDR3: CASSDARVSNQPQHF; length: 15; V: TRBV6-4; J: TRBJ1-5
CDR3: CASRKGGDYEQYF; length: 13; V: TRBV28; J: TRBJ2-7
CDR3: CASVAGALTPYNEQFF; length: 16; V: TRBV30; J: TRBJ2-1
CDR3: CASSGRYTANTEAFF; length: 15; V: TRBV19; J: TRBJ1-1
CDR3: CASSPAPGDATNEKLFF; length: 17; V: TRBV5-4; J: TRBJ1-4
CDR3: CASSWNGVYNSPLHF; length: 15; V: TRBV27; J: TRBJ1-6
CDR3: CASSESRTGEETQYF; length: 15; V: TRBV10-1; J: TRBJ2-5
CDR3: CASNYIDTEAFF; length: 12; V: TRBV2; J: TRBJ1-1
CDR3: CASRDETATNTGELFF; length: 16; V: TRBV6-4; J: TRBJ2-2
CDR3: CAWTPGQSAQPQHF; length: 14; V: TRBV30; J: TRBJ1-5
CDR3: CASSDRGEQFF; length: 11; V: TRBV10-1; J: TRBJ2-1
CDR3: CASSTGQGQYEQYF; length: 14; V: TRBV6-5; J: TRBJ2-7
CDR3: CASSQEAGQGRNEQFF; length: 16; V: TRBV4-2; J: TRBJ2-1
CDR3: CASTPPGGNQPQHF; length: 14; V: TRBV6-1; J: TRBJ1-5
CDR3: CASSLRQYNEQFF; length: 13; V: TRBV7-2; J: TRBJ2-1
CDR3: CASRQGSYAPQHF; length: 13; V: TRBV28; J: TRBJ1-5
CDR3: CSVGQNTNEKLFF; length: 13; V: TRBV29-1; J: TRBJ1-4
CDR3: CASSPPDRLPGNTIYF; length: 16; V: TRBV7-9; J: TRBJ1-3
CDR3: CASSPGGQGSEQYF; length: 14; V: TRBV18; J: TRBJ2-7
CDR3: CASSYSSRGGTEAFF; length: 15; V: TRBV6-5; J: TRBJ1-1